This T cell receptor beta chain was captured by sequencing in a study of post-analysis software for immune sequencing data. TCR beta cDNA libraries included unique molecular identifiers. A single record per CDR3 protein comes from TCRdb applying MiXCR to the PCR reads. In the table there are 650,000 to 850,000 distinct CDR3 sequences, about 43% of which are singletons. Study-wide points: Significantly decreased normalized Chao1 diversity was recorded for multiple sclerosis patients relative to controls. Same-batch samples co-clustered strongly by F measure.

For this clonotype: Its specificity is unknown.

The sample consisted of blood. This clonotype originated in a girl aged 10-17 years with multiple sclerosis.

In nucleotides, the CDR3 is TGTGCCAGTAGCCAAATCCCCGGGGGGCAAGAGACCCAGTACTTC. Amino acids: CASSQIPGGQETQYF. This sequence joins TRBV19 and TRBJ2-5; 7 bases align to TRBD2. CDR3 length: 15 residues. Trimming cost V 6 bases and J 2 bases; bases outside gene matches: 9. Germline V gene lookup returns CDR1 LNHDA and CDR2 SQIVND (reference sequence).